The 30 T cell receptor beta chains in this list originate from one sample, sequenced in a study of cytomegalovirus exposure and HLA in healthy donors. 60 Vbeta and 13 Jbeta primers were used in PCR. Data came from immunoSEQ multiplex PCR; TCRdb stores just in-frame clones and leaves some out. The sample has about 140,000 clones, around 80% seen once; the top ten hold roughly 3.1%. Sequences were obtained from PBMCs. The receptors were gathered from a man between 18 and 35 years old in good health and CMV-seropositive.

The CDR3 DNA reads as TGTGCCAGCGGTCTCGGGGACAGATTACTCAATGAGCAGTTCTTC. This translates into CASGLGDRLLNEQFF. This chain links TRBV6-4 with TRBJ2-1; 7 positions match TRBD1. This CDR3 is built from 15 residues. Germline-derived CDR1 and CDR2 are MRHNA and SNTAGT. The junction had 13 bases not matched to a gene; V was cut back by 8 bases and J by 6 bases.

V gene TRBV5-1 combines with J gene TRBJ2-1, with D perhaps matching TRBD2 (6 bases). V lost 5 bases and J lost 3, with 12 bases in between. Per germline, CDR1 SGHRS and CDR2 YFSETQ. CDR3 length: 14 amino acids. The CDR3 bases are TGCGCCAGCAGTAATCGGGGGAGCTACAATGAGCAGTTCTTC. Amino acid sequence: CASSNRGSYNEQFF.

In the case of this clone: Other nucleotide sequences from this sample produce the same CDR3. The V call is TRBV18, the J call TRBJ1-2; possibly TRBD1 for D (5 bases). Germline lookup yields CDR1 KGHSH and CDR2 LQKENI. V was shortened by 3 bases and J by 1 base, with 9 bases between the two germline ends. This CDR3 spans 14 amino acids. CDR3 sequence (DNA): TGTGCCAGCTCACCTGGGGACTATAACTATGGCTACACCTTC. It yields the protein CASSPGDYNYGYTF.

The V and J genes are TRBV13 and TRBJ1-1; perhaps TRBD1 as D (6 bases). CDR1 is PRHDT and CDR2 is FYEKMQ in the germline V gene (reference sequence). This CDR3 region has 14 residues. V lost 3 bases and J 1 base, leaving 9 bases between the germline ends. The CDR3 coding sequence is TGTGCCAGCAGCTTTCTGACAGGGAACACTGAAGCTTTCTTT. Translating gives CASSFLTGNTEAFF.

This chain joins TRBV19 and TRBJ2-3, with 9 bases lining up with TRBD1. V dropped 6 bases and J dropped 6; count of bases not matched to a gene: 7. CDR1 is LNHDA, CDR2 SQIVND, per germline (reference sequence). This CDR3 has 14 amino acids. This chain's CDR3 is CASRPGQGHDTQYF. The CDR3 DNA sequence: TGTGCCAGTAGGCCGGGACAGGGTCACGATACGCAGTATTTT.

V gene TRBV13 combines with J gene TRBJ2-3; D uncertain. Germline V CDR1 and CDR2: PRHDT, FYEKMQ (reference sequence). CDR3 length: 13 amino acids. V was cut by 1 base and J by 7 bases, with 9 bases left in between. This chain's CDR3 is CASSLARSNTQYF. The CDR3 DNA reads as TGTGCCAGCAGCTTAGCGCGGAGTAATACGCAGTATTTT.

This chain connects TRBV14 to TRBJ1-1; D not certain. The germline V and J ends were trimmed by 4 bases and 0 bases, with 15 bases remaining between them. CDR3 size: 16 residues. CDR1 and CDR2 (germline): SGHDN, FVKESK. The CDR3 sequence is CASSRRSGVMNTEAFF. The CDR3 DNA is TGTGCCAGCAGCCGGAGGAGTGGGGTCATGAACACTGAAGCTTTCTTT.

The chain is built from TRBV9 and TRBJ2-5; weak D call: TRBD2 (6 bases). Trimming pared 1 base from V and 9 bases from J, leaving 25 bases between. Germline lookup yields CDR1 SGDLS and CDR2 YYNGEE. The CDR3 spans 17 residues. CDR3 in DNA: TGTGCCAGCAGCGTATCTCCAGCGGGCGGCCTGTGGATGTCCCAGTACTTC. It specifies CASSVSPAGGLWMSQYF.

The chain links TRBV27 to TRBJ1-4, with D possibly matching TRBD1 (6 bases). V was cut by 8 bases and J by 5 bases, with 15 bases left in between. CDR1 is MNHEY, CDR2 SMNVEV, per germline (reference sequence). The length of the CDR3 is 14 residues. The CDR3 region is CASSLWQGNEKLFF. For the CDR3, the DNA is TGTGCCAGCTCCCTATGGCAGGGGAATGAAAAACTGTTTTTT.

The J gene is TRBJ1-1, the V gene TRBV27, with D uncertain. The V end was cut by 6 bases, the J end by 9 bases, with 14 bases between. The germline gives CDR1 MNHEY, CDR2 SMNVEV (reference sequence). The CDR3 length is 12 residues. Here the CDR3 DNA reads TGTGCCAGCAGGGATATGGGCCTAAAAGCTTTCTTT. Translation gives CASRDMGLKAFF.

V and J are TRBV4-1 and TRBJ1-3, with 8 bases aligning to TRBD1. The V gene end was trimmed by 3 bases and the J gene end by 0 bases; junction bases not matched to a gene: 4. CDR1 is MGHRA, CDR2 YSYEKL, per germline. This CDR3 is built from 16 residues. For the CDR3, the DNA is TGCGCCAGCAGCCAGCTCGACAGGGGCTCTGGAAACACCATATATTTT. It yields the protein CASSQLDRGSGNTIYF.

J is TRBJ2-1 and V is TRBV5-6, with TRBD2 matching 11 bases. The CDR3 length is 15 residues. Germline assignment: CDR1 SGHDT and CDR2 YYEEEE. V lost 2 bases to trimming and J lost 8 bases; unmatched junction nucleotides: 6. The CDR3 bases are TGTGCCAGCAGCTTCCTAGCGGGAGGTAGGGATGAGCAGTTCTTC. This codes for CASSFLAGGRDEQFF.

This chain joins TRBV5-5 and TRBJ1-1, with no clear D. The V gene's germline CDR1 is SGHKS and CDR2 YYEKEE (reference sequence). The CDR3 consists of 13 residues. The V gene lost 4 bases and the J gene lost 3 bases, with 10 bases spanning the gap. CDR3 in amino acids: CASSLPVDTEAFF. CDR3 nucleotide sequence: TGTGCCAGCAGCCTCCCGGTTGACACTGAAGCTTTCTTT.

The V gene is TRBV5-1, the J gene TRBJ1-2, with 9 bases fitting TRBD1. V gave up 0 bases and J gave up 0 bases; unmatched junction bases: 3. Looked up from germline, CDR1 is SGHRS and CDR2 is YFSETQ. This CDR3 contains 16 residues. CDR3 sequence (DNA): TGCGCCAGCAGCTTGGAGAGGACAGGGGCTAACTATGGCTACACCTTC. The encoded protein is CASSLERTGANYGYTF. The variable domain in full, with the rest retrieved from reference TRBV5-1 and TRBJ1-2, is KAGVTQTPRYLIKTRGQQVTLSCSPISGHRSVSWYQQTPGQGLQFLFEYFSETQRNKGNFPGRFSGRQFSNSRSEMNVSTLELGDSALYLCASSLERTGANYGYTFGSGTRLTVV.

CDR3 amino acids: CSVEDSGSHNEQFF. In nucleotides, the CDR3 is TGCAGCGTTGAAGATAGTGGTTCCCACAATGAGCAGTTCTTC. The rearrangement uses TRBV29-1 and TRBJ2-1; no clear D. CDR1 is SQVTM and CDR2 is ANQGSEA in the germline V gene. This CDR3 comprises 14 residues. Trimming cost V 0 bases and J 5 bases, with 11 bases left between them.

The chain carries TRBV5-6 and TRBJ2-1; D ambiguous. The V and J ends lost 3 bases and 9 bases respectively, with 10 bases between them. The CDR3 length is 12 residues. CDR1 and CDR2 (germline): SGHDT, YYEEEE. The CDR3 DNA is TGTGCCAGCAGCTCGGTGGGCAGTGAGCAGTTCTTC. This gives the protein CASSSVGSEQFF.

V gene TRBV6-5 combines with J gene TRBJ2-1; maybe TRBD2 (6 bases). The CDR3 contains 14 residues. V was pared by 6 bases and J by 6 bases, with 15 bases between. From germline, CDR1 is MNHEY and CDR2 SVGAGI. The CDR3 loop is CASSWGVLTNEQFF. CDR3 sequence (DNA): TGTGCCAGCAGCTGGGGGGTACTAACCAATGAGCAGTTCTTC.

V usage is TRBV11-3 and J usage is TRBJ1-4; D unresolved. This CDR3 is 16 amino acids long. Germline CDR1 is SGHNT and CDR2 is YENEEA. Between the trimmed V and J ends, which lost 0 bases and 0 bases, there was a span of 8 bases. The CDR3 DNA follows: TGTGCCAGCAGCTTAGAGGAGCAACCAACTAATGAAAAACTGTTTTTT. Its protein product is CASSLEEQPTNEKLFF.

The chain links TRBV6-6 to TRBJ2-3, with 10 positions matching TRBD1. The CDR3 consists of 15 residues. J was trimmed by 3 bases and V by 7 bases; bases with no gene match: 7. The V gene's germline CDR1 is MNHNY and CDR2 SVGAGI (reference sequence). The CDR3 here is CASTNEGQGTDTQYF. The CDR3 DNA reads as TGTGCCAGCACCAACGAGGGACAGGGGACAGATACGCAGTATTTT.

The chain recombines TRBV7-9 with TRBJ2-7, with a weak D call TRBD1 (6 bases). The CDR3 loop spans 13 amino acids. Germline CDR1 SEHNR, CDR2 FQNEAQ (reference sequence). Trimming stripped 10 bases from V and 2 bases from J, with 15 bases between. The CDR3: CATEQGLTYEQYF. The CDR3 region has the DNA TGTGCCACCGAACAGGGCCTTACCTACGAGCAGTACTTC. The full variable domain, rest sourced from reference TRBV7-9 and TRBJ2-7, is DTGVSQNPRHKITKRGQNVTFRCDPISEHNRLYWYRQTLGQGPEFLTYFQNEAQLEKSRLLSDRFSAERPKGSFSTLEIQRTEQGDSAMYLCATEQGLTYEQYFGPGTRLTVT.

This clone came up once. V gene TRBV6-1 combines with J gene TRBJ1-2; D may be TRBD1 (6 bases). Germline V CDR1 and CDR2: MNHNS, SASEGT. The ends were cut back, 6 bases at V and 5 bases at J, with 10 bases in the middle. This CDR3 has 12 residues. CDR3 bases: TGTGCCAGCAGAACGGACAGTTATGGCTACACCTTC. Residues: CASRTDSYGYTF.

About this clone: The junction departs from the called germline gene at one end, perhaps through a read error. V usage is TRBV27 and J usage is TRBJ2-2; 9 nucleotides match TRBD1. The CDR3 is 15 residues long. Germline V gene data show CDR1 as MNHEY and CDR2 as SMNVEV (reference sequence). This CDR3 reads CASGLKQGAPGELFF. The CDR3 DNA follows: TGTGCCAGCGGTTTAAAACAGGGGGCCCCCGGGGAGCTGTTTTTT.

The chain combines TRBV7-3 with TRBJ1-5; the match to TRBD1 covers 8 bases. The CDR3 is 14 residues long. V trimming: 5 bases; J trimming: 4 bases; junction bases outside the gene matches: 4. In germline, CDR1 is SGHTA, CDR2 FQGTGA. The CDR3 is CASSPDRANQPQHF. CDR3 bases: TGTGCCAGCAGCCCGGACAGGGCGAATCAGCCCCAGCATTTT.

This chain links TRBV2 with TRBJ1-5; 10 bases line up with TRBD1. With 7 bases clipped from V and 4 bases from J, the junction kept 7 bases outside the gene matches. The germline CDR1 and CDR2 sequences are SNHLY and FYNNEI. The CDR3 totals 15 residues. The DNA for the CDR3 is TGTGCCAGCAAGAGGACAGGGGGGGGGAATCAGCCCCAGCATTTT. Protein: CASKRTGGGNQPQHF.

This clone has only a few counts. The J gene is TRBJ2-7, the V gene TRBV19, with 8 bases identical to TRBD1. V shed 5 bases and J 4 bases; nucleotides not matched to a gene: 7. Looked up from germline, CDR1 is LNHDA and CDR2 is SQIVND (reference sequence). The CDR3 sequence is 14 residues long. The CDR3 DNA follows: TGTGCCAGTAGTCCTACAGGGGGTGGGTACGAGCAGTACTTC. Translated: CASSPTGGGYEQYF.

This chain uses TRBV7-6 with TRBJ2-7, with 8 bases matching TRBD2. The ends lost 5 bases at V and 9 bases at J; junction bases unmatched: 18. The CDR3 has 16 residues. CDR1 and CDR2 from the germline V gene are SGHVS and FNYEAQ. The CDR3 nucleotides are TGTGCCAGCAGCCCCGGGGTAGCGGGGCCGCGAGGGTTGCAGTACTTC. This codes for CASSPGVAGPRGLQYF.

V is TRBV7-9 and J is TRBJ2-5; TRBD2 is a possible D gene (6 bases). V was trimmed by 5 bases and J by 3 bases, leaving 13 bases between them. The CDR3 is 14 residues long. The germline gives CDR1 SEHNR, CDR2 FQNEAQ (reference sequence). CDR3 nucleotide sequence: TGTGCCAGCAGCCCCGACGGAGGGAAAGAGACCCAGTACTTC. Protein sequence: CASSPDGGKETQYF.

This sequence joins TRBV28 and TRBJ1-5; 7 bases map to TRBD1. The length of the CDR3 is 14 residues. Trimming at V came to 6 bases and at J to 4 bases, leaving 6 bases not matched to a gene. The germline CDR1 and CDR2 sequences are MDHEN and SYDVKM. The CDR3 DNA reads as TGTGCCAGCAGCCTCACAGGGGTAAATCAGCCCCAGCATTTT. Translation gives CASSLTGVNQPQHF. The full variable domain, completed using reference TRBV28 and TRBJ1-5, is DVKVTQSSRYLVKRTGEKVFLECVQDMDHENMFWYRQDPGLGLRLIYFSYDVKMKEKGDIPEGYSVSREKKERFSLILESASTNQTSMYLCASSLTGVNQPQHFGDGTRLSIL.

The V and J genes are TRBV28 and TRBJ1-2; 10 bases are a match to TRBD1. This CDR3 region has 14 residues. Germline V CDR1 and CDR2: MDHEN, SYDVKM. Trimming removed 5 bases from V and 3 bases from J; junction bases left unmatched: 3. The CDR3 here is CASSPDRGYYGYTF. The DNA of the CDR3 is TGTGCCAGCAGTCCGGACAGGGGGTACTATGGCTACACCTTC.

In its sample, this clone was seen once. The J gene is TRBJ1-3, the V gene TRBV30; D call uncertain. The V end lost 2 bases, the J end lost 2 bases, and 13 bases lay between the germline ends. Germline lookup yields CDR1 GTSNPN and CDR2 SVGIG (reference sequence). The CDR3 has 15 amino acids. CDR3 loop: CAWSTETEPGNTIYF. The CDR3 region has the DNA TGTGCCTGGAGTACTGAGACGGAGCCTGGAAACACCATATATTTT.